The sequence of this T cell receptor beta chain was determined in a study of T cell responses to AZD1222 COVID-19 vaccine. General study points: In a largely white British group with more females than males, clonal diversity was possibly underestimated. There were repertoire samples only from the period after the peak T cell response. Dominant at 160-218 and 743-854, vaccine-associated CD4 TCRs also spanned spike.

Notes on this clone: Antigen: not known.

Germline loops: CDR1 MGHRA, CDR2 YSYEKL. The ends lost 5 bases at V and 3 bases at J; junction bases unmatched: 8. The length of the CDR3 is 15 residues. TCRdb's copy holds only in-frame clones and misses some; the assay was immunoSEQ multiplex PCR. This sample yields 150,000 to 200,000 clones, of which 92% are seen a single time; roughly 4.4% belongs to the top ten. The sequence came from an adult in good health. The source was peripheral blood, collected on day 0 of MenACWY control vaccination. The V and J genes are TRBV4-1 and TRBJ2-7, with 9 bases identical to TRBD1. The CDR3 coding sequence is TGCGCCAGCAGCTACGGGACAGGGAACTTCTACGAGCAGTACTTC. Translating it yields CASSYGTGNFYEQYF.